This T cell receptor beta chain appears in the sequencing data of a study of OX40 agonist ivuxolimab in advanced cancers. Study-level information: All patients had ivuxolimab intravenously every 2 weeks at 0.01 to 10 mg/kg. Participants averaged about 66 years of age (range roughly 20 to 90) and were roughly 80% male. Two cutaneous melanoma patients and one hepatocellular carcinoma patient, three in all, had partial responses. The study, taken as a whole, reports: Expanded peripheral T cell antigen specificity was not determined.

The CDR3 runs to 12 residues. Germline CDR1 and CDR2: GTSNPN and SVGIG (reference sequence). V lost 5 bases to trimming and J lost 0 bases, with 7 bases between them. The protocol was immunoSEQ multiplex PCR, while the TCRdb copy is restricted to in-frame clones and leaves out a portion. The top ten clones hold 3.5% to 5% of a sample with around 40,000 clones, about 80% of them seen once. With regard to this clone: Its antigen is still unknown.

This clonotype originated in an adult with an advanced solid tumor such as melanoma, head and neck, liver or kidney cancer. The sequencing here drew on CD4+ or CD8+ T cells sorted from blood, taken in a trial of the OX40 agonist ivuxolimab. The V gene is TRBV30, the J gene TRBJ1-2, with D hard to call. CDR3 region: CAWQNTNYGYTF. The CDR3 DNA is TGTGCCTGGCAGAATACTAACTATGGCTACACCTTC.